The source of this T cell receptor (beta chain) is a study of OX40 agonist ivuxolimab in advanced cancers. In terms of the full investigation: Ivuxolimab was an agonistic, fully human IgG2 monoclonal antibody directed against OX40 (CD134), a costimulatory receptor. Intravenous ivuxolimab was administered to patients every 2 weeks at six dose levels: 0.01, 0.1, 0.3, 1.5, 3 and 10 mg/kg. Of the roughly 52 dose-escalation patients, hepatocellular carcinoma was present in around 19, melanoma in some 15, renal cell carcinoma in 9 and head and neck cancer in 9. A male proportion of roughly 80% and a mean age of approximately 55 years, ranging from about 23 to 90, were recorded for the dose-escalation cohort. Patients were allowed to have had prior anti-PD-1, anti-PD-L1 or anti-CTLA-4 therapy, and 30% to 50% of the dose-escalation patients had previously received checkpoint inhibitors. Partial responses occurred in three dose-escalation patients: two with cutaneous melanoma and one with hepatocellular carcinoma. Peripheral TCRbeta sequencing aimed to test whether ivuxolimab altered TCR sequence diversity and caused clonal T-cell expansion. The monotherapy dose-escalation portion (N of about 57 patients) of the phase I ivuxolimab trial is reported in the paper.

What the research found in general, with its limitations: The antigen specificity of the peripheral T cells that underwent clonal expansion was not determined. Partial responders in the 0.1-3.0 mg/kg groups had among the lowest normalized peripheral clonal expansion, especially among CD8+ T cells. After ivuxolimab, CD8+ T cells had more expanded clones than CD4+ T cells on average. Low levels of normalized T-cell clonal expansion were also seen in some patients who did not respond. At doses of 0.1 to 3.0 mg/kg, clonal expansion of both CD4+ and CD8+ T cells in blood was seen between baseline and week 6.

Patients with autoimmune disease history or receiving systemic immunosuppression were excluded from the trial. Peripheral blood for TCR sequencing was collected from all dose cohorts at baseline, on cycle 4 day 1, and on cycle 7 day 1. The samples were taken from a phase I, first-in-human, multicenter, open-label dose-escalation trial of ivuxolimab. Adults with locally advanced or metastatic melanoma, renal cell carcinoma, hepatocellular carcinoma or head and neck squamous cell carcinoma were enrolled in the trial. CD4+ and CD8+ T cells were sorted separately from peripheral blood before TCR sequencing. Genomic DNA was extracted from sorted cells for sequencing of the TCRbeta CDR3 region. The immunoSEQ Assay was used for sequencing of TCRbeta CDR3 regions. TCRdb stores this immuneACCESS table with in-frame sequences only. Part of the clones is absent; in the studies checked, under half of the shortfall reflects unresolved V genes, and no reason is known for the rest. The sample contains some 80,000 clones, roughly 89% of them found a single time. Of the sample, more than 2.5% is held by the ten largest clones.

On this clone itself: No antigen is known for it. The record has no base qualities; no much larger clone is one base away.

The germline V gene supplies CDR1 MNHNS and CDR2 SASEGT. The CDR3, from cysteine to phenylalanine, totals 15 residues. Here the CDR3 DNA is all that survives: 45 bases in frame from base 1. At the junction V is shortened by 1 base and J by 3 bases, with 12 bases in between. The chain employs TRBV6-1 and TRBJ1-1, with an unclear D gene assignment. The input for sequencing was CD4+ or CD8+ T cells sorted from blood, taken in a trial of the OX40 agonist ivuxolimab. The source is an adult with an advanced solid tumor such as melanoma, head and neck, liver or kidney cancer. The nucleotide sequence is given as TGTGCCAGCAGTGAAGAGGCAGGTATCCACACTGAAGCTTTCTTT. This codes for CASSEEAGIHTEAFF.